Listed here are 30 T cell receptor beta chains from one sample, sequenced in a study of cytomegalovirus exposure and HLA in healthy donors. The table came from immunoSEQ multiplex PCR; TCRdb's copy has only in-frame clones and leaves some out. Altogether a few hundred thousand clones are present, around 85% being singletons, with the ten largest covering around 1%. Sequenced input: PBMCs. The receptors originated from a woman aged 18-35 years in good health and CMV-seronegative.

The chain uses TRBV27 and TRBJ2-1; TRBD1 agrees at 12 bases. Germline V gene sequence: CDR1 MNHEY, CDR2 SMNVEV (reference sequence). Unmatched junction bases numbered 5, after V lost 4 bases and J lost 7 bases. This CDR3 is 15 amino acids long. The CDR3 spells CASSWGQGAKNEQFF. The CDR3 DNA sequence: TGTGCCAGCAGTTGGGGACAGGGGGCGAAGAATGAGCAGTTCTTC.

The rearrangement joins TRBV7-2 to TRBJ2-7; TRBD1 is a possible D gene (6 bases). The CDR3 is made up of 11 amino acids. Trimming cost V 3 bases and J 6 bases, with 6 bases left between them. Germline CDR1 and CDR2: SGHTA and FQGNSA. The CDR3 sequence: CASSFRGEQYF. In nucleotides, the CDR3 is TGTGCCAGCAGCTTCAGGGGCGAGCAGTACTTC.

The rearrangement joins TRBV13 to TRBJ1-1; the D gene is possibly TRBD1 (5 bases). Germline CDR1 reads PRHDT; CDR2 reads FYEKMQ (reference sequence). V was trimmed by 1 base and J by 4 bases, leaving 7 bases between them. The CDR3 is made up of 13 amino acids. This CDR3 reads CASSLDRFTEAFF. In nucleotides, the CDR3 is TGTGCCAGCAGCTTAGACAGGTTCACTGAAGCTTTCTTT.

This sequence joins TRBV6-5 and TRBJ1-4, with a possible D match to TRBD1 (5 bases). V lost 7 bases and J lost 6, with 12 bases in between. The CDR3 totals 13 residues. The germline CDR1 and CDR2 sequences are MNHEY and SVGAGI. CDR3: CASTPGLDEKLFF. CDR3 sequence (DNA): TGTGCCAGCACTCCAGGGTTGGATGAAAAACTGTTTTTT.

This clone was seen only a few times. The sample contains more than one DNA sequence encoding this CDR3. The chain is built from TRBV4-1 and TRBJ2-5; 16 bases fit TRBD2. Per the germline V gene, CDR1 is MGHRA and CDR2 is YSYEKL. The ends lost 3 bases at V and 4 bases at J; junction bases unmatched: 11. The CDR3 contains 19 residues. The CDR3 DNA sequence: TGCGCCAGCAGCCATCCGGGACTAGCGGGAGGGCCTGGGAGAGAGACCCAGTACTTC. Its protein is CASSHPGLAGGPGRETQYF.

A word on this clone: Additional DNA sequences in this sample encode the identical CDR3. The V and J genes are TRBV5-1 and TRBJ2-7; possibly TRBD2 for D (7 bases). This CDR3 is 14 amino acids long. With 2 bases removed from V and 2 bases from J, the gap between germline ends came to 11 bases. The germline V gene has CDR1 SGHRS and CDR2 YFSETQ. CDR3 sequence (DNA): TGCGCCAGCAGCTTCTCGGGGGGCGCCTACGAGCAGTACTTC. Its protein is CASSFSGGAYEQYF.

Comment on this clone: Because the CDR3's place on the DNA is in doubt, the DNA is left out and the CDR3 is given as listed by TCRdb. The V and J genes are TRBV10-3 and TRBJ2-7; TRBD2 is the table's D call, not checked against the DNA. The length of the CDR3 is 15 amino acids, counting both ends. Per the germline V gene, CDR1 is ENHRY and CDR2 is SYGVKD. Here the CDR3 reads CASTSGRERGYEQYF.

The chain links TRBV18 to TRBJ2-7; the match to TRBD2 covers 8 bases. V lost 3 bases, J lost 2 bases, and 6 bases stayed unmatched. CDR1 is KGHSH and CDR2 is LQKENI in the germline V gene. This CDR3 comprises 15 residues. The CDR3 coding sequence is TGTGCCAGCTCACCCCCGGGAGGGCCCCCCTACGAGCAGTACTTC. This codes for CASSPPGGPPYEQYF.

The chain combines TRBV5-1 with TRBJ1-1; D may be TRBD1 (5 bases). Germline V gene sequence: CDR1 SGHRS, CDR2 YFSETQ. V was shortened by 0 bases and J by 8 bases, with 14 bases between the two germline ends. The length of the CDR3 is 14 residues. The CDR3 DNA reads as TGCGCCAGCAGCTTGGTCCAGGGCCCCTACGAAGCTTTCTTT. Translated, it gives CASSLVQGPYEAFF.

V and J are TRBV5-1 and TRBJ2-1, with TRBD2 identical over 12 bases. The germline gives CDR1 SGHRS, CDR2 YFSETQ. The CDR3 loop spans 15 amino acids. The junction had 6 bases not matched to a gene; V was cut back by 0 bases and J by 11 bases. CDR3 bases: TGCGCCAGCAGCTTGGAACTAGCGGGAGGCGGAAAGCAGTTCTTC. It is translated as CASSLELAGGGKQFF.

V gene TRBV18 combines with J gene TRBJ2-5; D ambiguous. The CDR3 loop spans 12 amino acids. Germline assignment: CDR1 KGHSH and CDR2 LQKENI. Trimming cost V 5 bases and J 2 bases, with 6 bases left between them. The CDR3 protein is CASSKYQETQYF. The CDR3 DNA follows: TGTGCCAGCTCAAAATATCAAGAGACCCAGTACTTC.

The CDR3, as DNA: TGCGCCAGCAGCCCAGAGACTAGCGGGGGGGCCGCAGATACGCAGTATTTT. This encodes CASSPETSGGAADTQYF. This chain connects TRBV4-3 to TRBJ2-3; 14 bases are shared with TRBD2. The germline V gene has CDR1 LGHNA and CDR2 YSLEER. The CDR3 runs to 17 residues. J lost 4 bases, V lost 4 bases, and 7 bases had no gene match.

The V and J genes are TRBV6-5 and TRBJ2-7; TRBD1 matches 7 bases. The trim removed 8 bases at V and 6 bases at J, leaving 13 bases unmatched. CDR1 is MNHEY and CDR2 is SVGAGI in the germline V gene. The CDR3 totals 14 residues. The CDR3 sequence: CASGLRRGLVEQYF. The CDR3 coding sequence is TGTGCCAGCGGTCTGAGAAGGGGGCTTGTCGAGCAGTACTTC.

The chain links TRBV6-5 to TRBJ2-2; D possibly corresponds to TRBD2 (5 bases). Trimming removed 8 bases from V and 5 bases from J, with 9 bases in between. The V gene's germline CDR1 is MNHEY and CDR2 SVGAGI. CDR3 length: 12 amino acids. This CDR3 reads CASGWRTGELFF. The DNA for the CDR3 is TGTGCCAGCGGTTGGAGGACCGGGGAGCTGTTTTTT.

The chain links TRBV18 to TRBJ1-1; 8 bases agree with TRBD1. The CDR3 covers 16 residues. The V gene's germline CDR1 is KGHSH and CDR2 LQKENI. Trimming at V came to 0 bases and at J to 8 bases, leaving 11 bases not matched to a gene. This CDR3 is CASSPPESRGLQEAFF. CDR3 nucleotide sequence: TGTGCCAGCTCACCACCGGAGAGCAGGGGGCTGCAAGAAGCTTTCTTT.

The chain carries TRBV5-1 and TRBJ1-2; possibly TRBD1 for D (5 bases). CDR1 and CDR2 from the germline V gene are SGHRS and YFSETQ. The CDR3 runs 16 residues. V dropped 0 bases and J dropped 1 base, with 13 bases sitting between them. The CDR3 sequence is CASSLAQGLGNYGYTF. The CDR3 DNA follows: TGCGCCAGCAGCTTGGCCCAGGGTCTGGGTAACTATGGCTACACCTTC.

The V and J genes are TRBV5-4 and TRBJ1-2, with 10 bases matching TRBD1. This CDR3 has 16 residues. Germline assignment: CDR1 SGHNT and CDR2 YYREEE (reference sequence). Unmatched junction bases numbered 5, after V lost 2 bases and J lost 1 base. The CDR3 DNA is TGTGCCAGCAGCTTCCCAGGACAGGGGGTTAACTATGGCTACACCTTC. It encodes CASSFPGQGVNYGYTF.

This clone was detected a few times. The rearrangement links TRBV7-9 to TRBJ2-2; TRBD1 matches 7 bases. Trimming cost V 5 bases and J 6 bases; bases outside gene matches: 9. Germline V gives CDR1 SEHNR, CDR2 FQNEAQ (reference sequence). CDR3 length equals 15 residues. This chain's CDR3 is CASSPQGDSAGELFF. The CDR3 region has the DNA TGTGCCAGCAGCCCGCAGGGGGATAGTGCCGGGGAGCTGTTTTTT.

This rearrangement joins TRBV6-5 to TRBJ1-6; 10 bases line up with TRBD1. V trimming: 5 bases; J trimming: 9 bases; junction bases outside the gene matches: 7. CDR3 size: 15 residues. Per germline, CDR1 MNHEY and CDR2 SVGAGI. The chain's CDR3 is CASSLQDRGRSPLHF. The CDR3 DNA sequence: TGTGCCAGCAGTCTCCAAGACAGGGGGCGTTCACCCCTCCACTTT.

CDR3 nucleotides: TGCAGCTCCCGACAGGGGGCTAGTGAAAAACTGTTTTTT. This codes for CSSRQGASEKLFF. J is TRBJ1-4 and V is TRBV29-1; 10 nucleotides line up with TRBD1. V gave up 8 bases and J gave up 7 bases; unmatched junction bases: 7. This CDR3 contains 13 residues. The germline V gene has CDR1 SQVTM and CDR2 ANQGSEA.

The chain uses TRBV5-5 and TRBJ2-1; 8 bases map to TRBD2. Germline trimming cut 0 bases from V and 2 bases from J; bases unmatched to any gene: 1. Germline CDR1 is SGHKS and CDR2 is YYEKEE (reference sequence). This CDR3 contains 15 residues. The CDR3 DNA is TGTGCCAGCAGCTTGGGCGGGGGGCCCTACAATGAGCAGTTCTTC. Translated, it gives CASSLGGGPYNEQFF.

The chain carries TRBV11-2 and TRBJ2-1; D unresolved. Germline lookup yields CDR1 SGHAT and CDR2 FQNNGV. Trimming removed 3 bases at V and 7 bases at J, with 7 bases between. This CDR3 has 12 residues. The CDR3 protein is CASSFDGNEQFF. DNA for the CDR3: TGTGCCAGCAGCTTTGACGGGAATGAGCAGTTCTTC.

The CDR3 DNA is TGTGCCAGCAGTGAAGTCGACAGCAATGAGCAGTTCTTC. Translating gives CASSEVDSNEQFF. This chain joins TRBV6-1 and TRBJ2-1; a possible D gene is TRBD1 (5 bases). The ends were cut back, 1 base at V and 6 bases at J, with 7 bases in the middle. This CDR3 spans 13 amino acids. Germline CDR1 and CDR2: MNHNS and SASEGT.

The chain couples TRBV7-9 to TRBJ1-1; 7 bases line up with TRBD1. The V gene end was trimmed by 3 bases and the J gene end by 5 bases; junction bases not matched to a gene: 9. CDR1 is SEHNR and CDR2 is FQNEAQ in the germline V gene (reference sequence). CDR3 size: 15 residues. The CDR3 spells CASSFREGARTEAFF. The CDR3 DNA follows: TGTGCCAGCAGCTTCCGGGAGGGGGCTCGTACTGAAGCTTTCTTT.

The genes are TRBV2 and TRBJ2-7; the match to TRBD1 covers 10 bases. CDR3 length: 15 residues. J was trimmed by 4 bases and V by 6 bases; bases with no gene match: 9. The germline V gene has CDR1 SNHLY and CDR2 FYNNEI. In nucleotides, the CDR3 is TGTGCCAGCAGGGGAGGACAGGGGGTTGGATACGAGCAGTACTTC. Translating it yields CASRGGQGVGYEQYF.

V usage is TRBV9 and J usage is TRBJ2-7; 10 bases are shared with TRBD2. Germline V gives CDR1 SGDLS, CDR2 YYNGEE. The CDR3 has 15 residues. With 3 bases clipped from V and 2 bases from J, the junction kept 5 bases outside the gene matches. This CDR3 is CASSARSGGAYEQYF. The CDR3 coding sequence is TGTGCCAGCAGCGCGCGGAGCGGGGGGGCCTACGAGCAGTACTTC.

This sequence joins TRBV27 and TRBJ1-2; tentative D call: TRBD1 (6 bases). The CDR3 is 14 residues long. Deletions cut 0 bases from V and 4 bases from J, with 9 bases between. CDR1 is MNHEY, CDR2 SMNVEV, per germline (reference sequence). The CDR3 sequence is CASSLSSGVYGYTF. The CDR3 DNA is TGTGCCAGCAGTTTATCCTCAGGGGTCTATGGCTACACCTTC.

V is TRBV27 and J is TRBJ1-5; the match to TRBD1 covers 9 bases. V lost 3 bases, J lost 7 bases, and 10 bases stayed unmatched. The CDR3 has 16 residues. In germline, CDR1 is MNHEY, CDR2 SMNVEV (reference sequence). The CDR3 spells CASSFGTQGANQPQHF. CDR3 bases: TGTGCCAGCAGTTTCGGGACACAGGGGGCGAACCAGCCCCAGCATTTT.

This clone was detected once. The chain carries TRBV6-5 and TRBJ2-3, with 11 bases matching TRBD2. The CDR3 is 15 residues long. Germline assignment: CDR1 MNHEY and CDR2 SVGAGI. V shed 7 bases, J shed 6 bases, and the junction held 9 bases outside the gene matches. CDR3 sequence: CASKQLAGVLDTQYF. Written as DNA, the CDR3 is TGTGCCAGCAAACAACTAGCGGGAGTATTGGATACGCAGTATTTT.

This chain uses TRBV6-6 with TRBJ2-1; the match to TRBD1 covers 8 bases. Germline V CDR1 and CDR2: MNHNY, SVGAGI (reference sequence). V dropped 6 bases and J dropped 4; count of bases not matched to a gene: 8. This CDR3 contains 15 residues. The DNA of the CDR3 is TGTGCCAGCAGGGGGGCAGGGGGCGGGTACAATGAGCAGTTCTTC. This encodes CASRGAGGGYNEQFF.